This T cell receptor (beta chain) was recovered during a study of spatial heterogeneity in lung cancer. This clonotype has ten or more counts. The time point: sample taken at primary tumor resection. This CDR3 region has 15 residues. Trimming stripped 0 bases from V and 1 base from J, with 11 bases between. The germline V gene has CDR1 SQVTM and CDR2 ANQGSEA. TCRdb used MiXCR to reprocess the 5' RACE reads, holding one entry per CDR3 protein. The table includes 60,000 to 90,000 distinct CDR3 sequences, around 7.8% detected once. This specimen was PBMCs, taken at surgery. The genes are TRBV29-1 and TRBJ2-3, with D possibly being TRBD2 (5 bases). The receptor was isolated from a male donor with early-stage non-small cell lung cancer. CDR3 sequence: CSVEEGPGGTDTQYF. In DNA, the CDR3 is TGCAGCGTTGAAGAGGGCCCCGGGGGCACAGATACGCAGTATTTT.